The present T cell receptor (beta chain) was sequenced within a study of blood T cell repertoires in COVID-19 (dated by TCRdb to 2020 to 2021). Background on the whole study: Samples covering the acute and convalescent phases of COVID-19 were provided by collaborators in the United States, Italy and Spain. The prospective study material was composed of cDNA or gDNA derived from T cells, B-cell-depleted T cells, or PBMCs. Subjects who had been exposed to COVID-19, were actively infected with it, or had recovered from it provided the deeply sampled blood TCRbeta repertoires that made up the dataset. The repertoires were released in a freely available public database intended as a resource for research on the immune response to SARS-CoV-2. Samples were obtained from the ongoing ImmuneRACE study (first 160 participants) and from over a thousand subjects provided by 6 global collaborators. Sample metadata almost always included a de-identified subject ID, COVID-19 status, age in years and sex. Where available, HLA class I and class II types were taken from metadata supplied by the sample provider and were not determined by assay-based typing.

Details on this clone: No antigen is known for it. No per-base quality is available; no much larger clone lies one base away.

The immunoSEQ Assay, a bias-controlled multiplex PCR, was used to amplify TCRbeta CDR3 regions from genomic DNA. The published analysis was carried out like this. Within the assay, amplification of reference gene primers was used to estimate how many nucleated cells each sample contained. To quantify the absolute abundance of each unique TCRbeta CDR3 rearrangement, sequence reads were collapsed and filtered. For each sample, productive Simpson clonality was calculated by taking the square root of Simpson's diversity index across productive rearrangements. This immuneACCESS table, as held by TCRdb, lists in-frame sequences with V and J called but not all clones. Of the missing ones, under half trace to an unresolved V gene in checked studies; the others have no known cause. V and J calls and clone size are given by that table; D and trimming were obtained from the DNA. The sample table holds 130,000 or so clones, of which 65% to 85% were seen once. 3% to 4.5% of the sample rests with the top ten.

Overall study results and their limits: Clinical and demographic metadata were provided uncurated, with the amount varying by source and participant.

In the prospective study, participants were about 18 to 100 years old, resided in about two dozen geographic areas of the United States, and were enrolled through a virtual design. In the prospective study, cohorts were assigned on the basis of participant-reported clinical history obtained from a screening survey and a study questionnaire. ImmuneRACE Cohort 3 recovered participants were defined by two consecutive negative NP/OP PCR tests, healthcare professional clearance, or symptom resolution. Mobile phlebotomists in the prospective study collected whole blood, serum and a nasopharyngeal or oropharyngeal swab from every participant. Prospective study participants could optionally give additional blood draws and questionnaires over an approximately 2-month period. Blood samples from the prospective study were shipped frozen or at room temperature prior to DNA extraction. The CDR3 covers 15 residues, taking in both the cysteine and the phenylalanine. The CDR3 DNA has 45 bases and is translated from base 1. V gives up 0 bases and J gives up 7 bases, and the segment between their germline ends measures 16 bases. The germline V gene gives CDR1 as SGHVS and CDR2 as FQNEAQ.

What was sequenced was PBMCs or T cells enriched from blood (not recorded which). The clonotype was recovered from a woman in her twenties or thirties who had recovered from COVID-19. The chain links TRBV7-8 with TRBJ2-7; a tentative D match to TRBD2 spans 6 bases. The CDR3 protein: CASSLAQGWGGEQYF. The sequenced DNA: TGTGCCAGCAGCTTAGCGCAGGGCTGGGGAGGAGAGCAGTACTTC.